This TCR beta chain was documented in a study of vaccination effects on CD4 cells after COVID-19. Looking at the study overall: From two convalescent patients, samples were taken 16 days and one week before vaccination.

Assay: immunoSEQ multiplex PCR; the TCRdb copy retains only in-frame clones and omits some. The data contain about 64,000 clones, 65% to 75% of them seen just once; the ten biggest clones take up roughly 25%. As concerns this clone: Antigen unknown.

Scientists isolated CD4+ T cells after a roughly nine-day culture period ended. This CDR3 has 14 residues. Germline values: CDR1 DFQATT, CDR2 SNEGSKA (reference sequence). Trimming took 3 bases from V and 2 from J, leaving 14 bases between them. Whole-study findings and limits: Whether induced by infection or by vaccine, clones showed marked clonal contraction late after vaccination.

This sample comprised CD4+ T cells from PBMCs cultured without peptide, obtained before COVID-19 vaccination. The receptor was isolated from a human donor who had a prior SARS-CoV-2 infection. V and J are TRBV20-1 and TRBJ2-7; D is unclear. CDR3 residues: CSASVGLHPYEQYF. The DNA of the CDR3 is TGCAGTGCTAGTGTAGGGCTACACCCCTACGAGCAGTACTTC.